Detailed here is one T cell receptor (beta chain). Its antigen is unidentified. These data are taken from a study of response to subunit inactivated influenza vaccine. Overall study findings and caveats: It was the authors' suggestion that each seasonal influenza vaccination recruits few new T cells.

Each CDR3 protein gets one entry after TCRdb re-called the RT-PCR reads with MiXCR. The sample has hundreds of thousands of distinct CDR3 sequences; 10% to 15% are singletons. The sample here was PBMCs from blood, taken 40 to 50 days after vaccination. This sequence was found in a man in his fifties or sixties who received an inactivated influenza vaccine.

The CDR3 sequence is CASSPRDQNTGELFF. The CDR3 nucleotides are TGTGCCAGCTCACCAAGGGACCAGAACACCGGGGAGCTGTTTTTT. This chain links TRBV18 with TRBJ2-2; D is perhaps TRBD1 or TRBD2 (5 bases each). The CDR3 spans 15 residues. Trimming cost V 2 bases and J 1 base, with 8 bases left between them. CDR1 is KGHSH and CDR2 is LQKENI in the germline V gene.